Each of the 23 T cell receptor beta chains below was sequenced from the same sample in a study of OX40 agonist ivuxolimab in advanced cancers. TCRdb's copy holds only in-frame clones and misses some; the assay was immunoSEQ multiplex PCR. The repertoire has approximately 76,000 clones, 75% to 85% of them found once; the top ten carry about 0.6%. This specimen consisted of CD4+ or CD8+ T cells sorted from blood, obtained in a trial of the OX40 agonist ivuxolimab. All receptors come from an adult with an advanced solid tumor such as melanoma, head and neck, liver or kidney cancer.

This clone was seen more than once but under ten times. V and J are TRBV7-7 and TRBJ2-1; D is tentatively TRBD1 or TRBD2 (5 bases each). Germline V lookup: CDR1 SSHAT, CDR2 FNYEAQ (reference sequence). Trimming removed 4 bases from V and 0 bases from J, with 10 bases in between. The CDR3 contains 15 residues. CDR3 coding DNA: TGTGCCAGCAGCTCCGGGACCAACTCCTACAATGAGCAGTTCTTC. Protein sequence: CASSSGTNSYNEQFF.

This chain joins TRBV5-1 and TRBJ1-2; 11 positions agree with TRBD1. Germline V lookup: CDR1 SGHRS, CDR2 YFSETQ. This CDR3 spans 14 amino acids. V trimming: 5 bases; J trimming: 4 bases; junction bases outside the gene matches: 4. The CDR3 DNA sequence: TGCGCCAGCAGGGGGACAGGGGGGACCTATGGCTACACCTTC. Translated: CASRGTGGTYGYTF.

The chain joins TRBV9 to TRBJ2-3; possible D gene TRBD2, 5 bases. The CDR3 has 15 residues. The V end was cut by 0 bases, the J end by 8 bases, with 16 bases between. The germline V gene has CDR1 SGDLS and CDR2 YYNGEE. CDR3 protein: CASSVDDDIAGTQYF. The CDR3 nucleotides are TGTGCCAGCAGCGTAGACGACGACATTGCGGGTACGCAGTATTTT. The whole variable domain, remainder taken from reference TRBV9 and TRBJ2-3, is DSGVTQTPKHLITATGQRVTLRCSPRSGDLSVYWYQQSLDQGLQFLIQYYNGEERAKGNILERFSAQQFPDLHSELNLSSLELGDSALYFCASSVDDDIAGTQYFGPGTRLTVL.

V and J are TRBV2 and TRBJ2-2; D may match TRBD1 or TRBD2 (5 bases each). Germline V gene sequence: CDR1 SNHLY, CDR2 FYNNEI. The CDR3 runs 15 residues. Trimming left V 3 bases short and J 0 bases short, with 8 bases between. CDR3 sequence: CASSDQGPNTGELFF. CDR3 DNA: TGTGCCAGCAGTGATCAGGGACCGAACACCGGGGAGCTGTTTTTT.

The V and J genes are TRBV7-8 and TRBJ2-1; D call uncertain. CDR1 and CDR2 (germline): SGHVS, FQNEAQ. The CDR3 is 17 residues long. V was pared by 4 bases and J by 6 bases, with 22 bases between. In DNA, the CDR3 is TGTGCCAGCAGCTGGTCAGGTGGAGCGCAAATTACCAATGAGCAGTTCTTC. It specifies CASSWSGGAQITNEQFF.

The V gene is TRBV10-3, the J gene TRBJ2-3, with D possibly called TRBD1 or TRBD2 (5 bases each). Deletions cut 4 bases from V and 3 bases from J, with 14 bases between. The CDR3 contains 15 residues. Germline V gene lookup returns CDR1 ENHRY and CDR2 SYGVKD. The CDR3 loop reads CAISGGDVGTDTQYF. The DNA for the CDR3 is TGTGCCATCAGTGGTGGGGACGTGGGGACAGATACGCAGTATTTT.

The DNA for the CDR3 is TGTGCCAGCAGGCCAAGGGGTGACAGGGTGTACGAGCAGTACTTC. It yields the protein CASRPRGDRVYEQYF. The chain links TRBV7-8 to TRBJ2-7, with 7 bases lining up with TRBD1. Losses at the gene ends were 6 bases for V and 4 bases for J; bases not matched to a gene: 12. Germline CDR1 is SGHVS and CDR2 is FQNEAQ. The CDR3 is 15 amino acids.

The chain employs TRBV6-5 and TRBJ1-1; D perhaps matches TRBD1 (5 bases). Trimming stripped 4 bases from V and 5 bases from J, with 11 bases between. The CDR3 length is 13 residues. Germline values: CDR1 MNHEY, CDR2 SVGAGI. DNA for the CDR3: TGTGCCAGCAGTTGGGCAGGGCTAACTGAAGCTTTCTTT. Amino acids: CASSWAGLTEAFF.

The chain couples TRBV6-1 to TRBJ1-2; 7 bases line up with TRBD1. Germline trimming cut 0 bases from V and 6 bases from J; bases unmatched to any gene: 7. The CDR3 length is 15 residues. CDR1 MNHNS and CDR2 SASEGT come from the germline V gene. The CDR3 reads CASSEAHLRGDGYTF. The DNA of the CDR3 is TGTGCCAGCAGTGAAGCCCACCTCAGGGGGGATGGCTACACCTTC.

The chain recombines TRBV10-3 with TRBJ2-1, with 15 bases fitting TRBD2. The CDR3 has 17 amino acids. V shed 7 bases, J shed 0 bases, and the junction held 4 bases outside the gene matches. Germline V gene data show CDR1 as ENHRY and CDR2 as SYGVKD. CDR3 in amino acids: CAITGTSGGYSYNEQFF. The CDR3 DNA reads as TGTGCCATCACCGGGACTAGCGGGGGGTACTCCTACAATGAGCAGTTCTTC.

The chain combines TRBV7-2 with TRBJ2-5; 8 bases match TRBD2. The junction had 6 bases not matched to a gene; V was cut back by 1 base and J by 5 bases. The germline CDR1 and CDR2 sequences are SGHTA and FQGNSA. The CDR3 covers 15 residues. The CDR3 region has the DNA TGTGCCAGCAGCTTAGTGTTGTTAGCGGGGGAGACCCAGTACTTC. Translated, it gives CASSLVLLAGETQYF.

The gene calls are TRBV9 and TRBJ1-1; TRBD1 might be the D (5 bases). Between the trimmed V and J ends, which lost 5 bases and 5 bases, there was a span of 10 bases. The CDR3 has 12 residues. Germline CDR1 SGDLS, CDR2 YYNGEE. The CDR3 is CASRGLKTEAFF. CDR3 coding DNA: TGTGCCAGCAGGGGGCTTAAAACTGAAGCTTTCTTT.

V gene TRBV29-1 combines with J gene TRBJ1-5; D remains unclear. The V gene lost 4 bases and the J gene lost 0 bases, with 13 bases spanning the gap. The V gene's germline CDR1 is SQVTM and CDR2 ANQGSEA. The CDR3 consists of 15 residues. CDR3 region: CSVGGGQNSNQPQHF. In DNA form, the CDR3 reads TGCAGCGTTGGGGGTGGGCAGAATAGCAATCAGCCCCAGCATTTT.

The V call is TRBV29-1, the J call TRBJ1-4; 7 bases are a match to TRBD1. V dropped 6 bases and J dropped 7; count of bases not matched to a gene: 8. The CDR3 has 13 amino acids. The germline V gene has CDR1 SQVTM and CDR2 ANQGSEA. This CDR3 reads CSVLTGVIEKLFF. Written as DNA, the CDR3 is TGCAGCGTGCTCACAGGGGTTATTGAAAAACTGTTTTTT.

The chain employs TRBV6-5 and TRBJ1-5, with 8 bases that match TRBD1. Germline-derived CDR1 and CDR2 are MNHEY and SVGAGI. V lost 8 bases, J lost 5 bases, and 5 bases stayed unmatched. This CDR3 has 13 residues. The CDR3 reads CASGQGGDQPQHF. CDR3 in DNA: TGTGCCAGCGGACAGGGAGGCGATCAGCCCCAGCATTTT.

The rearrangement joins TRBV4-1 to TRBJ2-1; 8 nucleotides agree with TRBD1. Germline V gene data show CDR1 as MGHRA and CDR2 as YSYEKL. The CDR3 consists of 15 residues. Germline trimming cut 2 bases from V and 3 bases from J; bases unmatched to any gene: 3. The DNA for the CDR3 is TGCGCCAGCAGCCAACGGACAGGGATCTACAATGAGCAGTTCTTC. Translating gives CASSQRTGIYNEQFF.

J is TRBJ1-6 and V is TRBV5-1; unclear D gene. CDR3 size: 14 residues. The V gene lost 4 bases and the J gene lost 11 bases, with 16 bases spanning the gap. Germline V lookup: CDR1 SGHRS, CDR2 YFSETQ. This chain's CDR3 is CASSPTRDTAPLHF. The CDR3 nucleotides read TGCGCCAGCAGCCCCACGCGGGATACGGCACCCCTCCACTTT.

This clone has only one observation. V is TRBV5-4 and J is TRBJ1-1; no reliable D call. V dropped 3 bases and J dropped 1 base, with 16 bases sitting between them. CDR3 length equals 16 residues. Germline V gene sequence: CDR1 SGHNT, CDR2 YYREEE (reference sequence). CDR3 in DNA: TGTGCCAGCAGCTATTGGGCAAGTAGTAGGAACACTGAAGCTTTCTTT. Its protein is CASSYWASSRNTEAFF.

The rearrangement joins TRBV9 to TRBJ2-1; D might be TRBD1 (5 bases). The CDR3 is made up of 13 amino acids. V was trimmed by 4 bases and J by 9 bases, leaving 14 bases between them. CDR1 SGDLS and CDR2 YYNGEE come from the germline V gene. The DNA for the CDR3 is TGTGCCAGCAGCCCCGCCGAAAGGGGTGAGCAGTTCTTC. Residues: CASSPAERGEQFF.

The DNA for the CDR3 is TGTGCCAGCAGCTTAGACCCGGCCTACAATGAGCAGTTCTTC. It encodes CASSLDPAYNEQFF. V is TRBV7-2 and J is TRBJ2-1, with D unresolved. Trimming removed 1 base at V and 2 bases at J, with 6 bases between. Germline assignment: CDR1 SGHTA and CDR2 FQGNSA. The CDR3 spans 14 residues.

The V gene is TRBV6-6, the J gene TRBJ1-2; TRBD1 agrees at 9 bases. Germline assignment: CDR1 MNHNY and CDR2 SVGAGI (reference sequence). The CDR3 contains 16 residues. V dropped 3 bases and J dropped 5; count of bases not matched to a gene: 10. The CDR3 region is CASSYTGQGVFYGYTF. The CDR3 bases are TGTGCCAGCAGTTATACGGGACAGGGAGTCTTTTATGGCTACACCTTC.

Here the CDR3 reads CASRGAAATNEKLFF. In DNA form, the CDR3 reads TGTGCCAGCAGGGGGGCAGCTGCAACTAATGAAAAACTGTTTTTT. This rearrangement joins TRBV21-1 to TRBJ1-4; the table names TRBD1, a call not compared with the DNA. TRBV21-1 is described as a pseudogene. The CDR3 is 15 amino acids.

This clone has more than one count but fewer than ten. V usage is TRBV5-6 and J usage is TRBJ1-1, with D perhaps matching TRBD1 (5 bases). The ends were cut back, 4 bases at V and 0 bases at J, with 10 bases in the middle. CDR1 and CDR2 (germline): SGHDT, YYEEEE. The CDR3 runs 14 residues. This chain's CDR3 is CASSDGTVNTEAFF. The CDR3 coding sequence is TGTGCCAGCAGCGACGGGACGGTGAACACTGAAGCTTTCTTT. The whole variable domain, filled in from reference TRBV5-6 and TRBJ1-1, reads DAGVTQSPTHLIKTRGQQVTLRCSPKSGHDTVSWYQQALGQGPQFIFQYYEEEERQRGNFPDRFSGHQFPNYSSELNVNALLLGDSALYLCASSDGTVNTEAFFGQGTRLTVV.